The 8 T cell receptor beta chains reported below all come from one sample, sequenced in a study of T cells after somatic rescue of genetic block. Clones were sequenced by immunoSEQ multiplex PCR, and TCRdb holds only the in-frame ones, with some missing. The sample yields about 16,000 clones, roughly two thirds seen once. Sequencing input: peripheral blood mononuclear cells (PBMCs). These receptors originate from a boy between 5 and 17 years old.

This clone was recorded a few times. The chain carries TRBV5-1 and TRBJ2-1; TRBD1 agrees at 10 bases. Germline trimming cut 0 bases from V and 9 bases from J; bases unmatched to any gene: 6. Germline V lookup: CDR1 SGHRS, CDR2 YFSETQ. CDR3 size: 15 residues. In nucleotides, the CDR3 is TGCGCCAGCAGCTTGGCCCGGACAGGGGGTACTGAGCAGTTCTTC. Protein sequence: CASSLARTGGTEQFF.

The V gene is TRBV30, the J gene TRBJ2-5; D is unclear. This CDR3 contains 14 residues. V was cut by 2 bases and J by 5 bases, with 15 bases left in between. Germline V gives CDR1 GTSNPN, CDR2 SVGIG (reference sequence). The CDR3, as DNA: TGTGCCTGGAGTATCAGGACGGTCCGGGAGACCCAGTACTTC. This sequence encodes CAWSIRTVRETQYF.

This clone was found a few times. The rearrangement links TRBV5-4 to TRBJ2-7, with D perhaps TRBD1 (5 bases). Trimming removed 2 bases at V and 3 bases at J, with 18 bases between. Germline V CDR1 and CDR2: SGHNT, YYREEE (reference sequence). This CDR3 has 16 amino acids. CDR3 loop: CASSLPDSPSFYEQYF. The CDR3 DNA follows: TGTGCCAGCAGCTTACCCGACAGCCCGTCTTTCTACGAGCAGTACTTC.

About this clone: A far larger clone is one nucleotide away, so this likely arose from a read error. The rearrangement links TRBV6-6 to TRBJ2-7; 11 bases are a match to TRBD1. This CDR3 contains 14 residues. Germline V lookup: CDR1 MNHNY, CDR2 SVGAGI (reference sequence). V dropped 4 bases and J dropped 5; count of bases not matched to a gene: 4. CDR3 nucleotide sequence: TGTGCCAGCAGTTCCTCGGGACAGGGGGACGAGCAGTACTTC. As protein: CASSSSGQGDEQYF.

This clone has only a few counts. The V and J genes are TRBV6-6 and TRBJ2-5; 9 bases match TRBD1. Germline values: CDR1 MNHNY, CDR2 SVGAGI (reference sequence). The ends lost 4 bases at V and 2 bases at J; junction bases unmatched: 8. The CDR3 is 16 residues long. The CDR3 nucleotides read TGTGCCAGCAGTTTTGGTCTGGGACAGGGTCAAGAGACCCAGTACTTC. Residues: CASSFGLGQGQETQYF.

This rearrangement joins TRBV6-1 to TRBJ2-7, with 7 bases fitting TRBD2. Germline CDR1 reads MNHNS; CDR2 reads SASEGT. The trim removed 7 bases at V and 0 bases at J, leaving 6 bases unmatched. This CDR3 is built from 14 residues. CDR3 sequence reads: CASTQSGTSYEQYF. The CDR3 region has the DNA TGTGCCAGCACCCAGAGCGGGACCTCCTACGAGCAGTACTTC.

By share of the sample, this clone is medium-sized. The gene calls are TRBV14 and TRBJ1-4; D gene uncertain. CDR1 is SGHDN, CDR2 FVKESK, per germline. The CDR3 has 14 amino acids. Trimming took 0 bases from V and 7 from J, leaving 9 bases between them. CDR3 region: CASSQDSGSEKLFF. CDR3 nucleotides: TGTGCCAGCAGCCAAGATAGTGGTAGTGAAAAACTGTTTTTT.

This chain uses TRBV13 with TRBJ1-5; no clear D gene. Germline V CDR1 and CDR2: PRHDT, FYEKMQ (reference sequence). V dropped 3 bases and J dropped 6 bases, with 15 bases sitting between them. The CDR3 spans 15 residues. The DNA of the CDR3 is TGTGCCAGCAGCTTGGGTCCAGCCATAGGTCAGCCCCAGCATTTT. Amino acid sequence: CASSLGPAIGQPQHF.